The 8 T cell receptor beta chains below all came from one sample that was sequenced in a study of shared clonotypes between healthy human individuals. The repertoire was sequenced with immunoSEQ multiplex PCR; TCRdb's copy has only in-frame clones and lacks some. The sample has about 2.2 million clones, around 93% seen once; the top ten hold 1.5% to 2%. Positively selected for CCR7, the CD45RO-negative cells used as naive CD8 cells excluded terminally differentiated effector memory CD45RA+ cells. The sample consisted of naive CD8+ T cells from PBMCs. These TCRs come from a man aged 18 to 29 in good health. Some clones in this sample may be carry-over from other donors' samples.

V and J are TRBV5-1 and TRBJ2-2, with a possible D match to TRBD2 (5 bases). Per germline, CDR1 SGHRS and CDR2 YFSETQ. This CDR3 has 16 residues. V lost 4 bases, J lost 2 bases, and 15 bases lay in between. The CDR3 sequence: CASSPEGTSNTGELFF. CDR3 DNA: TGCGCCAGCAGCCCCGAGGGTACCTCTAACACCGGGGAGCTGTTTTTT. Using reference TRBV5-1 and TRBJ2-2 for the parts outside the CDR3, the full variable domain is KAGVTQTPRYLIKTRGQQVTLSCSPISGHRSVSWYQQTPGQGLQFLFEYFSETQRNKGNFPGRFSGRQFSNSRSEMNVSTLELGDSALYLCASSPEGTSNTGELFFGEGSRLTVL.

This chain connects TRBV29-1 to TRBJ2-7; D unclear. V shed 7 bases and J shed 1 base, with 17 bases lying between them. CDR1 is SQVTM and CDR2 is ANQGSEA in the germline V gene. The CDR3 has 14 residues. Written as DNA, the CDR3 is TGCAGCGCAAGAGGCCCAGGATGGTCCTACGAGCAGTACTTC. Translated, it gives CSARGPGWSYEQYF.

The chain has TRBV7-9 and TRBJ2-4, with D tentatively TRBD1 (5 bases). CDR1 and CDR2 from the germline V gene are SEHNR and FQNEAQ (reference sequence). Trimming stripped 5 bases from V and 13 bases from J, with 33 bases between. CDR3 size: 18 residues. CDR3 protein: CASSLQGSAYGERPYQYF. CDR3 coding DNA: TGTGCCAGCAGCCTGCAGGGTTCTGCGTACGGAGAACGCCCGTACCAGTACTTC.

The V call is TRBV7-2, the J call TRBJ2-1, with TRBD2 matching over 10 bases. The V gene's germline CDR1 is SGHTA and CDR2 FQGNSA. This CDR3 is built from 18 residues. Germline trimming cut 5 bases from V and 0 bases from J; bases unmatched to any gene: 10. The CDR3 DNA reads TGTGCCAGCAGCCCTTGGACTAGCGGACATGGCTCCTACAATGAGCAGTTCTTC. This sequence encodes CASSPWTSGHGSYNEQFF.

The chain joins TRBV4-1 to TRBJ2-7; 9 nucleotides align to TRBD1. V gave up 0 bases and J gave up 0 bases; unmatched junction bases: 3. CDR3 length: 16 amino acids. In germline, CDR1 is MGHRA, CDR2 YSYEKL. The CDR3 DNA sequence: TGCGCCAGCAGCCAAGATGGGGACAGGGCCTCCTACGAGCAGTACTTC. It codes for CASSQDGDRASYEQYF.

This chain connects TRBV2 to TRBJ1-2; D is perhaps TRBD1 (6 bases). Trimming removed 0 bases at V and 6 bases at J, with 14 bases between. The CDR3 loop spans 15 amino acids. Germline V gene data show CDR1 as SNHLY and CDR2 as FYNNEI. The CDR3 region has the DNA TGTGCCAGCAGTGAAGCAGGAGGGGGACTACATGGCTACACCTTC. Encoded protein: CASSEAGGGLHGYTF.

The CDR3 region is CSVVPPQGSFNYGYTF. The CDR3 coding sequence is TGCAGCGTTGTGCCCCCCCAGGGCTCCTTTAACTATGGCTACACCTTC. The J gene is TRBJ1-2, the V gene TRBV29-1; D may be TRBD1 (5 bases). Germline V CDR1 and CDR2: SQVTM, ANQGSEA. V lost 4 bases to trimming and J lost 1 base, with 19 bases between them. This CDR3 is 16 amino acids long. The whole variable domain, filled in from reference TRBV29-1 and TRBJ1-2, reads SAVISQKPSRDICQRGTSLTIQCQVDSQVTMMFWYRQQPGQSLTLIATANQGSEATYESGFVIDKFPISRPNLTFSTLTVSNMSPEDSSIYLCSVVPPQGSFNYGYTFGSGTRLTVV.

The V and J genes are TRBV7-9 and TRBJ2-5; no reliable D call. This CDR3 has 16 amino acids. Per germline, CDR1 SEHNR and CDR2 FQNEAQ (reference sequence). The germline V and J ends were trimmed by 5 bases and 1 base, with 17 bases remaining between them. The CDR3 here is CASSPDSYSFQETQYF. In DNA, the CDR3 is TGTGCCAGCAGCCCCGACTCGTACTCTTTCCAAGAGACCCAGTACTTC.